This is a list of T cell receptor beta chains from one sample in a study of T cell responses to AZD1222 COVID-19 vaccine. Libraries were prepared by immunoSEQ multiplex PCR; TCRdb keeps only in-frame clonotypes and omits some of them. The sample records approximately 80,000 clones, 75% to 85% being singletons. The sequenced sample was peripheral blood, obtained on day 0 of AZD1222 vaccination. These TCRs come from an adult in good health. CDR3s include the opening cysteine and the closing phenylalanine or tryptophan. Fields, in order: D gene, J gene, V gene, clone size, CDR3 DNA, CDR3 protein. The D gene is left open where the match is weak. Only some rows state a clone size, as once, few, many or a class for expanded clones.

d_gene: TRBD1
j_gene: TRBJ2-2
v_gene: TRBV3-1/TRBV3-2
abundance: .
CDR3nt: TGTGCCAGCAGCCCCGGACAGGGAAGGGCCGGGGAGCTGTTTTTT
CDR3aa: CASSPGQGRAGELFF

d_gene: .
j_gene: TRBJ1-6
v_gene: TRBV2
abundance: few
CDR3nt: TGTGCCAGCACCGAGGACGGATATAATTCACCCCTCCACTTT
CDR3aa: CASTEDGYNSPLHF

d_gene: .
j_gene: TRBJ1-1
v_gene: TRBV29-1
abundance: once
CDR3nt: TGCAGCGTTTATGGTGTCCCGGGGACGGGGAACACTGAAGCTTTCTTT
CDR3aa: CSVYGVPGTGNTEAFF

d_gene: .
j_gene: TRBJ2-1
v_gene: TRBV3-1/TRBV3-2
abundance: .
CDR3nt: TGTGCCAGCAGTCTAACGCAGAGCTCCTACAATGAGCAGTTCTTC
CDR3aa: CASSLTQSSYNEQFF

d_gene: TRBD2
j_gene: TRBJ2-2
v_gene: TRBV3-1/TRBV3-2
abundance: .
CDR3nt: TGTGCCAGCAGCCCAGGACTAGCGGGAGTAGGACACACCGGGGAGCTGTTTTTT
CDR3aa: CASSPGLAGVGHTGELFF

d_gene: TRBD1
j_gene: TRBJ1-2
v_gene: TRBV19
abundance: .
CDR3nt: TGTGCCAGTAGTTCCGGGGGGACAGGGCTTAACTATGGCTACACCTTC
CDR3aa: CASSSGGTGLNYGYTF

d_gene: .
j_gene: TRBJ1-1
v_gene: TRBV18
abundance: .
CDR3nt: TGTGCCAGCTCACCAAACAGCCGGAACACTGAAGCTTTCTTT
CDR3aa: CASSPNSRNTEAFF

d_gene: .
j_gene: TRBJ1-1
v_gene: TRBV30
abundance: .
CDR3nt: TGTGCCTGGGGGGACCTAATGAACGCTGAAGCTTTCTTT
CDR3aa: CAWGDLMNAEAFF

d_gene: .
j_gene: TRBJ1-5
v_gene: TRBV6-5
abundance: .
CDR3nt: TGTGCCAGCAGTTATGGACCGATCAATCAGCCCCAGCATTTT
CDR3aa: CASSYGPINQPQHF

d_gene: TRBD2
j_gene: TRBJ2-7
v_gene: TRBV27
abundance: .
CDR3nt: TGTGCCAGCAGTGCCTCTTGGGGAGCGGGGCCTTACGAGCAGTACTTC
CDR3aa: CASSASWGAGPYEQYF

d_gene: .
j_gene: TRBJ2-2
v_gene: TRBV5-1
abundance: .
CDR3nt: TGCGCCAGCAGCGAGACCCAGGGTACCGGGGAGCTGTTTTTT
CDR3aa: CASSETQGTGELFF

d_gene: TRBD1
j_gene: TRBJ1-1
v_gene: TRBV7-9
abundance: once
CDR3nt: TGTGCCAGCAGCCCCAGGGGGACTGAAGCTTTCTTT
CDR3aa: CASSPRGTEAFF

d_gene: TRBD2
j_gene: TRBJ2-1
v_gene: TRBV14
abundance: .
CDR3nt: TGTGCCAGCAGCCAAGGGAATTTCCGTTGGGCTAGCGGGTGGGACTCCTACAATGAGCAGTTCTTC
CDR3aa: CASSQGNFRWASGWDSYNEQFF

d_gene: TRBD1
j_gene: TRBJ1-5
v_gene: TRBV2
abundance: .
CDR3nt: TGTGCCAGCAGTGATACGGGGGACAGGGCTGGGCAGCCCCAGCATTTT
CDR3aa: CASSDTGDRAGQPQHF

d_gene: TRBD1
j_gene: TRBJ2-1
v_gene: TRBV7-6
abundance: .
CDR3nt: TGTGCCAGCAGCTTATACGGGACAGGGGACAATGAGCAGTTCTTC
CDR3aa: CASSLYGTGDNEQFF

d_gene: TRBD1
j_gene: TRBJ1-1
v_gene: TRBV6-5
abundance: few
CDR3nt: TGTGCCAGCAGTCAGCAGGGGGGCCTACGTACTGAAGCTTTCTTT
CDR3aa: CASSQQGGLRTEAFF

d_gene: TRBD1
j_gene: TRBJ1-3
v_gene: TRBV3-1/TRBV3-2
abundance: .
CDR3nt: TGTGCCAGCAGCCCATCTACAGGGGTCTCTGGAAACACCATATATTTT
CDR3aa: CASSPSTGVSGNTIYF

d_gene: .
j_gene: TRBJ1-2
v_gene: TRBV29-1
abundance: once
CDR3nt: TGCAGCGTTGAAGATCAAAACCGAGGTGGCTACACCTTC
CDR3aa: CSVEDQNRGGYTF

d_gene: .
j_gene: TRBJ1-6
v_gene: TRBV3-1/TRBV3-2
abundance: .
CDR3nt: TGTGCCAGCAGCCTGGGGCCTGGGGGTAATTCACCCCTCCACTTT
CDR3aa: CASSLGPGGNSPLHF

d_gene: TRBD1
j_gene: TRBJ2-2
v_gene: TRBV5-1
abundance: .
CDR3nt: TGCGCCAGCAGCACGGGACAGCGGAACACCGGGGAGCTGTTTTTT
CDR3aa: CASSTGQRNTGELFF

d_gene: TRBD2
j_gene: TRBJ2-1
v_gene: TRBV11-2
abundance: .
CDR3nt: TGTGCCAGCAGCCCCCTTAATCGTATTAGGGGCGGGAGGGGCTATGAGCAGTTCTTC
CDR3aa: CASSPLNRIRGGRGYEQFF

d_gene: .
j_gene: TRBJ2-7
v_gene: TRBV28
abundance: .
CDR3nt: TGTGCCAGCAGCGCTACACCCTACGAGCAGTACTTC
CDR3aa: CASSATPYEQYF

d_gene: .
j_gene: TRBJ2-7
v_gene: TRBV6-2/TRBV6-3
abundance: .
CDR3nt: TGTGCCAGCAGTTCCCGGACCCGTCCCCTCTACGAGCAGTACTTC
CDR3aa: CASSSRTRPLYEQYF

d_gene: .
j_gene: TRBJ1-1
v_gene: TRBV5-1
abundance: once
CDR3nt: TGCGCCAGCAGCTCAGCACAGAACACTGAAGCTTTCTTT
CDR3aa: CASSSAQNTEAFF

d_gene: .
j_gene: TRBJ2-1
v_gene: TRBV7-8
abundance: .
CDR3nt: TGTGCCAGCAGCTTACAAGCTAGTGAGCAGTTCTTC
CDR3aa: CASSLQASEQFF

d_gene: TRBD1
j_gene: TRBJ2-1
v_gene: TRBV5-1
abundance: .
CDR3nt: TGCGCCAGCAGCGGGACAGGGTTCCCCTACAATGAGCAGTTCTTC
CDR3aa: CASSGTGFPYNEQFF

d_gene: TRBD1
j_gene: TRBJ2-2
v_gene: TRBV29-1
abundance: .
CDR3nt: TGCAGCGTTGGACAGGGCACCGGGGAGCTGTTTTTT
CDR3aa: CSVGQGTGELFF

d_gene: TRBD1
j_gene: TRBJ1-2
v_gene: TRBV12-5
abundance: .
CDR3nt: TGTGCTAGTGGTCAGGACAGGGGATTAGATTATGGCTACACCTTC
CDR3aa: CASGQDRGLDYGYTF

d_gene: .
j_gene: TRBJ1-3
v_gene: TRBV11-3
abundance: .
CDR3nt: TGTGCCAGCAGCCCCCCGGCGGGCCGCTCTGGAAACACCATATATTTT
CDR3aa: CASSPPAGRSGNTIYF

d_gene: TRBD1
j_gene: TRBJ2-2
v_gene: TRBV10-3
abundance: .
CDR3nt: TGTGCCATCAGTGAGCCAAGACAGGGTACCGGGGAGCTGTTTTTT
CDR3aa: CAISEPRQGTGELFF

d_gene: .
j_gene: TRBJ1-3
v_gene: TRBV11-2
abundance: .
CDR3nt: TGTGCCACCTCGCCGGACACTGGAAACACCATATATTTT
CDR3aa: CATSPDTGNTIYF

d_gene: .
j_gene: TRBJ1-5
v_gene: TRBV21-1
abundance: few
CDR3nt: TGTGCCAGCAGCGAGGCAGGGGACCAGCCCCAGCATTTT
CDR3aa: CASSEAGDQPQHF

d_gene: TRBD2
j_gene: TRBJ2-7
v_gene: TRBV5-8
abundance: .
CDR3nt: TGTGCCAGCAGCCCCGGGGCTAGCGGCTTTTACGAGCAGTACTTC
CDR3aa: CASSPGASGFYEQYF

d_gene: TRBD1
j_gene: TRBJ1-2
v_gene: TRBV5-1
abundance: .
CDR3nt: TGCGCCAGCAATCAGGGGGCAATTGGCTATGGCTACACCTTC
CDR3aa: CASNQGAIGYGYTF

d_gene: .
j_gene: TRBJ1-4
v_gene: TRBV5-8
abundance: .
CDR3nt: TGTGCCAGCATCCTTCGGGGAAAACTGTTTTTT
CDR3aa: CASILRGKLFF

d_gene: .
j_gene: TRBJ2-5
v_gene: TRBV21-1
abundance: once
CDR3nt: TGTGCCAGCAGCATACGTGTTTTGAAGCAAGAGACCCAGTACTTC
CDR3aa: CASSIRVLKQETQYF

d_gene: .
j_gene: TRBJ1-2
v_gene: TRBV30
abundance: .
CDR3nt: TGTGCCTGGAAGGCGGGGCTGGACTATGGCTACACCTTC
CDR3aa: CAWKAGLDYGYTF

d_gene: .
j_gene: TRBJ1-1
v_gene: TRBV12-3/TRBV12-4
abundance: once
CDR3nt: TGTGCCAGCAGACTAGGGCCTGGGGGAGCTTTCTTT
CDR3aa: CASRLGPGGAFF

d_gene: TRBD1
j_gene: TRBJ2-7
v_gene: TRBV28
abundance: .
CDR3nt: TGTGCCAGCAGAAGACAGGGCTCCTACGAGCAGTACTTC
CDR3aa: CASRRQGSYEQYF

d_gene: .
j_gene: TRBJ2-3
v_gene: TRBV11-2
abundance: .
CDR3nt: TGTGCCAGCACCTCCAGTATCGCGCAGTATTTT
CDR3aa: CASTSSIAQYF

d_gene: .
j_gene: TRBJ1-2
v_gene: TRBV19
abundance: .
CDR3nt: TGTGCCAGTAGGAAAAGTCCTAACTATGGCTACACCTTC
CDR3aa: CASRKSPNYGYTF

d_gene: .
j_gene: TRBJ2-5
v_gene: TRBV12-3/TRBV12-4
abundance: .
CDR3nt: TGTGCCAGCAGTTCCCTCCCCACCAATCCGTACTTC
CDR3aa: CASSSLPTNPYF

d_gene: .
j_gene: TRBJ1-3
v_gene: TRBV5-1
abundance: .
CDR3nt: TGCGCCAGCAGCCCAAGGCAGGGGAAGTCCGGAAACACCATATATTTT
CDR3aa: CASSPRQGKSGNTIYF

d_gene: .
j_gene: TRBJ1-1
v_gene: TRBV27
abundance: .
CDR3nt: TGTGCCAGCAGCCAGAGGGGAGTAGGGAACACTGAAGCTTTCTTT
CDR3aa: CASSQRGVGNTEAFF

d_gene: .
j_gene: TRBJ2-2
v_gene: TRBV15
abundance: .
CDR3nt: TGTGCCACCAGGATACAGGGAGTTCAGCACACCGGGGAGCTGTTTTTT
CDR3aa: CATRIQGVQHTGELFF

d_gene: TRBD2
j_gene: TRBJ2-1
v_gene: TRBV2
abundance: .
CDR3nt: TGTGCCAGCAGTGTTGCGGGGGGGCCCAATGAGCAGTTCTTC
CDR3aa: CASSVAGGPNEQFF

d_gene: TRBD2
j_gene: TRBJ2-2
v_gene: TRBV6-5
abundance: .
CDR3nt: TGTGCCAGCAGTTATGTGACTAGCGGGACGAACGGGGAGCTGTTTTTT
CDR3aa: CASSYVTSGTNGELFF

d_gene: .
j_gene: TRBJ1-1
v_gene: TRBV5-1
abundance: .
CDR3nt: TGCGCCAGCAGTACACAGGCGGCCGGGACTGAAGCTTTCTTT
CDR3aa: CASSTQAAGTEAFF

d_gene: .
j_gene: TRBJ1-2
v_gene: TRBV25-1
abundance: .
CDR3nt: TGTGCCAGCAGTGAAGTGGGACGGATGAACTATGGCTACACCTTC
CDR3aa: CASSEVGRMNYGYTF

d_gene: .
j_gene: TRBJ1-5
v_gene: TRBV28
abundance: once
CDR3nt: TGTGCCAGCGGGTTTGGGGGGGCTGGCAATCAGCCCCAGCATTTT
CDR3aa: CASGFGGAGNQPQHF

d_gene: .
j_gene: TRBJ2-3
v_gene: TRBV7-9
abundance: .
CDR3nt: TGTGCCAGCAGCTTAGAAGGGATGAGGGGTTCAGATACGCAGTATTTT
CDR3aa: CASSLEGMRGSDTQYF

d_gene: .
j_gene: TRBJ1-1
v_gene: TRBV5-1
abundance: .
CDR3nt: TGCGCCAGCAGGCGGGCAGGGGAGGGGTACACTGAAGCTTTCTTT
CDR3aa: CASRRAGEGYTEAFF

d_gene: .
j_gene: TRBJ1-6
v_gene: TRBV6-5
abundance: .
CDR3nt: TGTGCCAGCAGTTACTCGGGTGGTCCACCCCTCCACTTT
CDR3aa: CASSYSGGPPLHF

d_gene: TRBD1
j_gene: TRBJ1-3
v_gene: TRBV2
abundance: .
CDR3nt: TGTGCCAGCAGTGAAGCCCTCATCGGACAGGGAGTAGACACCATATATTTT
CDR3aa: CASSEALIGQGVDTIYF